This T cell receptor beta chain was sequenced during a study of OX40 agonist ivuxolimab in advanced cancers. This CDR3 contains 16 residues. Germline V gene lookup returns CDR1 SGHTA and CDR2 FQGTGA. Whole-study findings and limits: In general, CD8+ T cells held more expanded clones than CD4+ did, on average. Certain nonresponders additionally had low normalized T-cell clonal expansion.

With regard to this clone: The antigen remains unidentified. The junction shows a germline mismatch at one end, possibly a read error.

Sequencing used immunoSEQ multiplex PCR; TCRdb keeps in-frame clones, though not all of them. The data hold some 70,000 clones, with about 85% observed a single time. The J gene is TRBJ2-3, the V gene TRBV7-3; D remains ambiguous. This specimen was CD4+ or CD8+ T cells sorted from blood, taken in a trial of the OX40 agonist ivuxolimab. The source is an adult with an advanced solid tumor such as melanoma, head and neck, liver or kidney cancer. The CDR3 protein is CASSLIPSFATDTQYF. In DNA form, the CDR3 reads TGTGCCAGCAGTTTAATCCCCAGCTTTGCTACAGATACGCAGTATTTT.